Below are 23 T cell receptor beta chains sequenced from a single sample in a study of T cell responses to AZD1222 COVID-19 vaccine. Clones were sequenced by immunoSEQ multiplex PCR, and TCRdb holds only the in-frame ones, with some missing. The sample shows roughly 140,000 clones, approximately 90% of them seen only once. Material: peripheral blood, obtained on day 0 of AZD1222 vaccination. These receptors all come from an adult in good health.

V and J are TRBV5-1 and TRBJ2-1, with 12 bases lining up with TRBD2. Trimming at V came to 3 bases and at J to 10 bases, leaving 5 bases not matched to a gene. Germline loops: CDR1 SGHRS, CDR2 YFSETQ. This CDR3 comprises 14 residues. CDR3 sequence reads: CASSYMTSGGEQFF. CDR3 coding DNA: TGCGCCAGCAGCTATATGACTAGCGGGGGAGAGCAGTTCTTC.

This sequence joins TRBV27 and TRBJ2-5; perhaps TRBD2 as D (5 bases). Germline V lookup: CDR1 MNHEY, CDR2 SMNVEV (reference sequence). The length of the CDR3 is 15 residues. V was trimmed by 6 bases and J by 2 bases, leaving 16 bases between them. The CDR3 DNA follows: TGTGCCAGCAGCTGGGCGGGTCGCAGTCAAGAGACCCAGTACTTC. It is translated as CASSWAGRSQETQYF.

DNA of the CDR3: TGTGCCAGCAGTTTAGTGGGACAGGGGGCCCATCGATCTGGGGCCAACGTCCTGACTTTC. Its translation: CASSLVGQGAHRSGANVLTF. The V and J genes are TRBV28 and TRBJ2-6; TRBD1 matches at 12 bases. The CDR3 sequence is 20 residues long. Trimming cost V 2 bases and J 1 base; bases outside gene matches: 9. From germline, CDR1 is MDHEN and CDR2 SYDVKM. Looking up the rest from reference TRBV28 and TRBJ2-6 gives the full variable domain: DVKVTQSSRYLVKRTGEKVFLECVQDMDHENMFWYRQDPGLGLRLIYFSYDVKMKEKGDIPEGYSVSREKKERFSLILESASTNQTSMYLCASSLVGQGAHRSGANVLTFGAGSRLTVL.

The V gene is TRBV7-7, the J gene TRBJ2-2; 11 nucleotides agree with TRBD2. V trimming: 4 bases; J trimming: 6 bases; junction bases outside the gene matches: 7. The CDR3 loop spans 16 amino acids. Germline V CDR1 and CDR2: SSHAT, FNYEAQ (reference sequence). The CDR3 DNA sequence: TGTGCCAGCAGCTCCACTAGCGGGGGCTTACCCGGGGAGCTGTTTTTT. Translation gives CASSSTSGGLPGELFF.

The chain employs TRBV18 and TRBJ1-6; maybe TRBD1 (6 bases). Trimming removed 5 bases from V and 8 bases from J, with 10 bases in between. The CDR3 sequence is 13 residues long. Germline CDR1 and CDR2: KGHSH and LQKENI. The CDR3 loop is CASSSNRDSPLHF. The CDR3 DNA sequence: TGTGCCAGCTCATCGAACAGGGATTCACCCCTCCACTTT.

The chain links TRBV19 to TRBJ1-2, with D possibly matching TRBD1 (5 bases). This CDR3 has 12 amino acids. CDR1 is LNHDA, CDR2 SQIVND, per germline (reference sequence). V lost 6 bases to trimming and J lost 6 bases, with 11 bases between them. The CDR3 sequence is CASRGPVNGYTF. The CDR3 coding sequence is TGTGCCAGTAGGGGGCCCGTAAATGGCTACACCTTC.

The rearrangement joins TRBV9 to TRBJ2-1; no firm D call. Germline loops: CDR1 SGDLS, CDR2 YYNGEE. With 4 bases removed from V and 2 bases from J, the gap between germline ends came to 22 bases. CDR3 length equals 18 residues. The CDR3 reads CASSTIGMGSPTYNEQFF. CDR3 nucleotides: TGTGCCAGCAGCACCATAGGAATGGGCAGTCCTACCTACAATGAGCAGTTCTTC.

The chain joins TRBV4-1 to TRBJ2-7, with a tentative D call TRBD2 (6 bases). There are 15 residues in the CDR3. Trimming took off 0 bases at V and 2 bases at J, with 11 bases between the two ends. The germline CDR1 and CDR2 sequences are MGHRA and YSYEKL. The CDR3 region is CASSQELARTYEQYF. The CDR3, as DNA: TGCGCCAGCAGCCAAGAACTAGCTCGGACCTACGAGCAGTACTTC.

At least ten counts were recorded for this clone. The chain's CDR3 is CASSYMGASNQPQHF. CDR3 nucleotide sequence: TGTGCCAGCAGTTACATGGGGGCCAGCAATCAGCCCCAGCATTTT. The chain combines TRBV6-6 with TRBJ1-5; weak D call: TRBD1 (6 bases). CDR1 and CDR2 (germline): MNHNY, SVGAGI (reference sequence). There are 15 residues in the CDR3. Trimming shortened V by 2 bases and J by 1 base, and 9 bases separated the two germline ends.

The chain carries TRBV6-5 and TRBJ2-7; weak D call: TRBD2 (6 bases). The germline gives CDR1 MNHEY, CDR2 SVGAGI. With 5 bases removed from V and 4 bases from J, the gap between germline ends came to 6 bases. There are 11 residues in the CDR3. DNA for the CDR3: TGTGCCAGCAGTCGGGGGTACGAGCAGTACTTC. It codes for CASSRGYEQYF.

The chain employs TRBV7-3 and TRBJ1-1; 7 nucleotides agree with TRBD1. This CDR3 has 15 amino acids. Germline lookup yields CDR1 SGHTA and CDR2 FQGTGA. V trimming: 10 bases; J trimming: 1 base; junction bases outside the gene matches: 12. The CDR3 protein is CAKPQNRGTNTEAFF. DNA for the CDR3: TGTGCCAAGCCACAGAACAGGGGAACGAACACTGAAGCTTTCTTT.

The CDR3 protein is CSASSGGAGEQFF. The DNA for the CDR3 is TGCAGTGCTAGTAGCGGGGGGGCCGGTGAGCAGTTCTTC. The J gene is TRBJ2-1, the V gene TRBV20-1; 11 bases match TRBD2. J gave up 9 bases and V 3 bases, and 4 bases lay outside the gene matches. Germline lookup yields CDR1 DFQATT and CDR2 SNEGSKA (reference sequence). CDR3 length equals 13 residues.

V gene TRBV18 combines with J gene TRBJ2-6, with D possibly matching TRBD2 (5 bases). The germline V gene encodes CDR1 KGHSH and CDR2 LQKENI. Trimming removed 1 base from V and 2 bases from J, with 9 bases in between. The CDR3 consists of 16 residues. The CDR3 here is CASSPRSVAGANVLTF. CDR3 DNA: TGTGCCAGCTCACCACGTAGCGTTGCTGGGGCCAACGTCCTGACTTTC.

V usage is TRBV10-2 and J usage is TRBJ2-7, with 10 bases identical to TRBD2. V was pared by 7 bases and J by 4 bases, with 10 bases of the junction left unmatched. This CDR3 is built from 15 residues. Looked up from germline, CDR1 is WSHSY and CDR2 is SAAADI. This CDR3 is CASNFLLAGSYEQYF. The CDR3 DNA reads TGCGCCAGCAATTTTTTACTAGCGGGATCTTACGAGCAGTACTTC.

This clone appeared once. The rearrangement joins TRBV19 to TRBJ2-1, with 8 bases lining up with TRBD1. The CDR3 consists of 15 residues. V lost 3 bases, J lost 11 bases, and 12 bases stayed unmatched. Looked up from germline, CDR1 is LNHDA and CDR2 is SQIVND (reference sequence). CDR3 loop: CASSISRDRPIKQFF. DNA for the CDR3: TGTGCCAGTAGTATCTCCCGGGACAGGCCAATCAAGCAGTTCTTC.

The CDR3 here is CASSPRLAGAVYNEQFF. Written as DNA, the CDR3 is TGTGCCAGCAGCCCTCGACTAGCGGGAGCTGTCTACAATGAGCAGTTCTTC. The chain links TRBV9 to TRBJ2-1, with TRBD2 matching over 12 bases. The CDR3 totals 17 residues. CDR1 and CDR2 from the germline V gene are SGDLS and YYNGEE. The junction had 8 bases not matched to a gene; V was cut back by 4 bases and J by 3 bases.

The chain is built from TRBV18 and TRBJ1-2; no clear D. Trimming left V 6 bases short and J 0 bases short, with 5 bases between. This CDR3 is 12 amino acids long. CDR1 is KGHSH, CDR2 LQKENI, per germline. Here the CDR3 reads CASSPANYGYTF. In DNA, the CDR3 is TGTGCCAGCTCCCCTGCTAACTATGGCTACACCTTC.

The chain combines TRBV7-8 with TRBJ2-1; a weak D match, TRBD1 (6 bases). Germline V gives CDR1 SGHVS, CDR2 FQNEAQ. The CDR3 consists of 15 residues. V was clipped by 7 bases and J by 3 bases, with 16 bases between them. Here the CDR3 DNA reads TGTGCCAGCATATCCGGGACACGTAACTACAATGAGCAGTTCTTC. Its translation: CASISGTRNYNEQFF.

CDR3 amino acids: CASSQDITLSEAFF. CDR3 DNA: TGTGCCAGCAGCCAAGATATTACCCTCTCTGAAGCTTTCTTT. The chain couples TRBV3-1 (or the pseudogene TRBV3-2) to TRBJ1-1; D unresolved. CDR3 length: 14 amino acids. V lost 0 bases to trimming and J lost 6 bases, with 11 bases between them. Looked up from germline, CDR1 is LGHDT and CDR2 is YNNKEL (reference sequence).

The V and J genes are TRBV3-1 (or the pseudogene TRBV3-2) and TRBJ2-3; 11 positions agree with TRBD1. The CDR3 is made up of 15 amino acids. J was trimmed by 7 bases and V by 4 bases; bases with no gene match: 7. Germline loops: CDR1 LGHDT, CDR2 YNNKEL (reference sequence). CDR3 bases: TGTGCCAGCAGCCCACGAGGGACAGGGGGATATACGCAGTATTTT. Its protein product is CASSPRGTGGYTQYF.

This clone has a single count. The V gene is TRBV18, the J gene TRBJ2-1; no firm D call. This CDR3 is 12 amino acids long. The germline V and J ends were trimmed by 3 bases and 8 bases, with 8 bases remaining between them. Per germline, CDR1 KGHSH and CDR2 LQKENI. In nucleotides, the CDR3 is TGTGCCAGCTCACCGGGCAGTTATGAGCAGTTCTTC. It is translated as CASSPGSYEQFF.

The chain uses TRBV4-2 and TRBJ1-1; D gene uncertain. The CDR3 spans 15 residues. Trimming pared 0 bases from V and 0 bases from J, leaving 8 bases between. Germline lookup yields CDR1 LGHNA and CDR2 YNFKEQ. CDR3 bases: TGTGCCAGCAGCCAAGAACAACAATTGAACACTGAAGCTTTCTTT. Translating it yields CASSQEQQLNTEAFF.

The rearrangement links TRBV30 to TRBJ2-3, with D possibly matching TRBD2 (6 bases). This CDR3 comprises 12 residues. Germline V gene lookup returns CDR1 GTSNPN and CDR2 SVGIG (reference sequence). V gave up 4 bases and J gave up 4 bases, with 9 bases separating them. This chain's CDR3 is CAWMAGSDTQYF. In nucleotides, the CDR3 is TGTGCCTGGATGGCGGGGTCAGATACGCAGTATTTT.